This T cell receptor beta chain originates from a study of OX40 agonist ivuxolimab in advanced cancers. Baseline was the first blood sampling point, followed by cycle 4 day 1 and cycle 7 day 1. This table comes from immunoSEQ multiplex PCR, and its TCRdb copy is limited to in-frame clones, with some not included. The repertoire holds 100,000 to 150,000 clones, 75% to 95% seen once, with approximately 1.1% in the top ten. This clonotype was sampled from an adult with an advanced solid tumor such as melanoma, head and neck, liver or kidney cancer. Sequences were derived from CD4+ or CD8+ T cells sorted from blood, sampled in a trial of the OX40 agonist ivuxolimab.

DNA for the CDR3: TGCGCCAGCAGCTGGCAGGGCCTCACAGATACGCAGTATTTT. Protein sequence: CASSWQGLTDTQYF. The chain has TRBV5-1 and TRBJ2-3; the D gene is possibly TRBD1 (5 bases). The CDR3 is 14 residues long. Germline values: CDR1 SGHRS, CDR2 YFSETQ. V was clipped by 3 bases and J by 2 bases, with 10 bases between them.